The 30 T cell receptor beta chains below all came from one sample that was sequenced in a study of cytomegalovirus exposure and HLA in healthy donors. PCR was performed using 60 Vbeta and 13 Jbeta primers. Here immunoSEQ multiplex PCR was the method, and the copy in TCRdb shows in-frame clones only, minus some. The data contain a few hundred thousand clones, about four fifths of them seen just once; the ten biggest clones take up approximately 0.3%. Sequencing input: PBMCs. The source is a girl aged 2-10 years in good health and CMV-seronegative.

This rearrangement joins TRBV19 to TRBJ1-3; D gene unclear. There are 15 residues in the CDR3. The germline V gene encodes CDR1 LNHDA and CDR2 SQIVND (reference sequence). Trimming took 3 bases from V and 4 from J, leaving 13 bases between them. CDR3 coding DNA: TGTGCCAGTAGTATTCGGAGGTCATGGGGAAACACCATATATTTT. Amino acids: CASSIRRSWGNTIYF.

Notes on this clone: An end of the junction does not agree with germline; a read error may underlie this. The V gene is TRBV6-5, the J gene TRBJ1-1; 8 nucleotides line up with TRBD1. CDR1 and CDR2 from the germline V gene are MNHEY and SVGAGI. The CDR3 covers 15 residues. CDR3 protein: CTSRYRDRTQGVAFF. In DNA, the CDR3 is TGTACCAGCAGATACCGGGACAGGACACAGGGGGTAGCTTTCTTT.

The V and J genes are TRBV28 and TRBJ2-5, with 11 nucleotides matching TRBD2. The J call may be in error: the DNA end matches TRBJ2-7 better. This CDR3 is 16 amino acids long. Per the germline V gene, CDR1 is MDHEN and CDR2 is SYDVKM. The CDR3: CASSLSGTSGLYEQYF. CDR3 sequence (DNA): TGTGCCAGCAGTTTATCAGGGACTAGCGGCCTCTACGAGCAGTACTTC.

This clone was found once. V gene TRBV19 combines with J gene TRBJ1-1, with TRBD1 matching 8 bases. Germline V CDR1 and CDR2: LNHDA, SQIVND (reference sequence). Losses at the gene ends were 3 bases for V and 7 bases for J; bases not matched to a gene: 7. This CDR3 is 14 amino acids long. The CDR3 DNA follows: TGTGCCAGTAGTATGAGGCAGGGGGCCGATGAAGCTTTCTTT. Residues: CASSMRQGADEAFF.

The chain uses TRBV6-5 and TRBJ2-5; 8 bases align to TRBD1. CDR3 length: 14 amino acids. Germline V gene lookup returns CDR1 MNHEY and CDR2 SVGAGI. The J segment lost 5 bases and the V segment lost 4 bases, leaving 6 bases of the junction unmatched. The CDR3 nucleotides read TGTGCCAGCAGTTCTAGTTACAGGGGGGAGACCCAGTACTTC. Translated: CASSSSYRGETQYF.

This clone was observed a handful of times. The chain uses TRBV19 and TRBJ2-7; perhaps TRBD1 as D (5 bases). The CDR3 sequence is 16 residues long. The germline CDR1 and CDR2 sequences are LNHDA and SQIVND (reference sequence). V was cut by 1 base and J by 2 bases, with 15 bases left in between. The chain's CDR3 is CASSIGPPAGTYEQYF. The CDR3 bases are TGTGCCAGTAGTATAGGACCCCCTGCAGGGACCTACGAGCAGTACTTC.

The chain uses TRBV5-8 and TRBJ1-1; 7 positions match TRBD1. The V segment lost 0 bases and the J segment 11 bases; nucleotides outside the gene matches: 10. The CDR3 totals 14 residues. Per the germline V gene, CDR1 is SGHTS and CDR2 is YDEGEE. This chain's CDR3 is CASSLAGTVPRAFF. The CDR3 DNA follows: TGTGCCAGCAGCTTGGCCGGGACAGTTCCCCGGGCTTTCTTT.

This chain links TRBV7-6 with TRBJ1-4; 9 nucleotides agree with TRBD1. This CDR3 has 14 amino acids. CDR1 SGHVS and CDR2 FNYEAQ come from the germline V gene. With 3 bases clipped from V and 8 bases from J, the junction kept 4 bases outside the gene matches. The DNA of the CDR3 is TGTGCCAGCAGCTTCGGGACAGGGTACGAAAAACTGTTTTTT. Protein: CASSFGTGYEKLFF.

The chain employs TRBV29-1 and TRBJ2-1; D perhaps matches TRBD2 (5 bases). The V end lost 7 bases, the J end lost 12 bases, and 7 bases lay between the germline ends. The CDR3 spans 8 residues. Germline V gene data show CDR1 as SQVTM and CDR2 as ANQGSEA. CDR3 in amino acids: CSAGGQFF. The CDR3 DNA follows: TGCAGCGCAGGAGGGCAGTTCTTC.

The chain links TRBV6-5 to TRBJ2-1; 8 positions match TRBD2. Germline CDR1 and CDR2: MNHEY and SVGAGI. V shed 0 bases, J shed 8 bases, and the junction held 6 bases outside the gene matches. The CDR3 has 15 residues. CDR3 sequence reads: CASSYSGTRHDEQFF. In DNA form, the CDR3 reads TGTGCCAGCAGTTACTCCGGGACTAGACACGATGAGCAGTTCTTC.

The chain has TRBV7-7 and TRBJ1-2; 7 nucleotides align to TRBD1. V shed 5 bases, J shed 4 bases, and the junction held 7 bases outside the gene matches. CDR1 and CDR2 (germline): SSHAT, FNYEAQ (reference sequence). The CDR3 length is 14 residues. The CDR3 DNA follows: TGTGCCAGCAGCGCGGGACAGTTCCCCTATGGCTACACCTTC. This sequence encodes CASSAGQFPYGYTF.

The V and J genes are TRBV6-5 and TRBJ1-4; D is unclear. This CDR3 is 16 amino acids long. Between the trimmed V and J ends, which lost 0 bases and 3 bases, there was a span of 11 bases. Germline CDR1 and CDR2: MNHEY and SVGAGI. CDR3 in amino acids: CASSYSLGGPNEKLFF. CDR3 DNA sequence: TGTGCCAGCAGTTACTCTCTCGGAGGGCCTAATGAAAAACTGTTTTTT.

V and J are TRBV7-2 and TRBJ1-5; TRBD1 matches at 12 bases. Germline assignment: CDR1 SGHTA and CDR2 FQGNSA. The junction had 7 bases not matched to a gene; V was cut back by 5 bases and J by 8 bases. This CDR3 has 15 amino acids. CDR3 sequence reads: CASSLGTGGSKPQHF. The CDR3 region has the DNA TGTGCCAGCAGCCTCGGGACAGGGGGCTCTAAGCCCCAGCATTTT.

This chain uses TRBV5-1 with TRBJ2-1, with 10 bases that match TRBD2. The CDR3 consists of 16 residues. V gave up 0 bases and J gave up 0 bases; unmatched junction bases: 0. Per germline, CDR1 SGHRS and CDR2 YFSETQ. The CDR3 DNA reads TGCGCCAGCAGCTTGGCTAGCGGGGGCTCCTACAATGAGCAGTTCTTC. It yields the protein CASSLASGGSYNEQFF.

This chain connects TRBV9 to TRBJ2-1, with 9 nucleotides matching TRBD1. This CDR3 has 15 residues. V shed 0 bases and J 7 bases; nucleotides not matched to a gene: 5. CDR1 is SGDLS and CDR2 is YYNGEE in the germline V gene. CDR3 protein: CASSVAGTGWNEQFF. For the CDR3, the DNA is TGTGCCAGCAGCGTAGCTGGGACAGGGTGGAATGAGCAGTTCTTC.

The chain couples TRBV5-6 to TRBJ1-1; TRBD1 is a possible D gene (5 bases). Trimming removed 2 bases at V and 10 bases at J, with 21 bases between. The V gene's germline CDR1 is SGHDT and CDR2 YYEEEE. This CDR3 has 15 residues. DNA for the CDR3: TGTGCCAGCAGCTTACCCACAGGTAGCGGTAATCGAGCTTTCTTT. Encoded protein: CASSLPTGSGNRAFF.

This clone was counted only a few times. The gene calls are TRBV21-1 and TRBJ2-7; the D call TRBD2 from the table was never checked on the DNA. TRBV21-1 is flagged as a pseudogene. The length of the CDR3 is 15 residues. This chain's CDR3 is CASSLYSGVSYEQYF. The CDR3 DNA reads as TGTGCCAGCAGCCTGTACAGCGGAGTTTCCTACGAGCAGTACTTC.

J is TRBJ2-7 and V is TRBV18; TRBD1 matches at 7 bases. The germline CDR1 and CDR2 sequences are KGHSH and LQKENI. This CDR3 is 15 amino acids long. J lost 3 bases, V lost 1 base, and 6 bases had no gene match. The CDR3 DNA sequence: TGTGCCAGCTCACCACGGGCCGGACAGGTCTACGAGCAGTACTTC. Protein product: CASSPRAGQVYEQYF.

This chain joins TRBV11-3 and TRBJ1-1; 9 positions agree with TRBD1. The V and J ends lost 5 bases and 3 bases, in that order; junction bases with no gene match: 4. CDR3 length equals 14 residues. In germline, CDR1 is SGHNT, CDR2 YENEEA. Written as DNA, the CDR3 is TGTGCCAGCAGCGCGACAGGGGGGGACACTGAAGCTTTCTTT. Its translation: CASSATGGDTEAFF.

The CDR3 loop is CASSPTSGVTDTQYF. The CDR3 bases are TGTGCCAGCAGCCCGACTAGCGGGGTTACAGATACGCAGTATTTT. The chain recombines TRBV28 with TRBJ2-3; 11 bases are a match to TRBD2. The CDR3 contains 15 residues. With 6 bases clipped from V and 3 bases from J, the junction kept 5 bases outside the gene matches. Looked up from germline, CDR1 is MDHEN and CDR2 is SYDVKM.

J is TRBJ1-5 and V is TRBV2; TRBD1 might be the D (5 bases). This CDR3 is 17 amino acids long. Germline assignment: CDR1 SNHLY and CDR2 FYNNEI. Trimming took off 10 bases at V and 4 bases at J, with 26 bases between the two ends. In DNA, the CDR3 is TGTGCCACTCAAGCGGAAAGACTAGGGGCCTTGAATCAGCCCCAGCATTTT. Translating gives CATQAERLGALNQPQHF.

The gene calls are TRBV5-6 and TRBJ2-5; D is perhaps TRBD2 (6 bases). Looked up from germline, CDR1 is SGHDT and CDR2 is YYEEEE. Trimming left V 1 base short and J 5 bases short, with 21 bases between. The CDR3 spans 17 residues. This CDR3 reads CASSLRPEGRREETQYF. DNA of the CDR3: TGTGCCAGCAGCTTGCGGCCAGAGGGGCGTCGGGAGGAGACCCAGTACTTC.

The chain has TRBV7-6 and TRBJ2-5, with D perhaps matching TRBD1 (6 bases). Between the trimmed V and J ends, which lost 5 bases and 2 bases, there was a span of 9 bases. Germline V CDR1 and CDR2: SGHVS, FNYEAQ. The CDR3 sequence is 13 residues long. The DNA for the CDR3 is TGTGCCAGCAGCCGAAGGGGGCAAGAGACCCAGTACTTC. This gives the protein CASSRRGQETQYF.

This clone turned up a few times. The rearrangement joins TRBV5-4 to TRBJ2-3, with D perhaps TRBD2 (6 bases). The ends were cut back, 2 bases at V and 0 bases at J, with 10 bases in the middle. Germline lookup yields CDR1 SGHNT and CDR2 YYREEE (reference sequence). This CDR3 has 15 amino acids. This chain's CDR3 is CASSFGGTSTDTQYF. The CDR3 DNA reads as TGTGCCAGCAGCTTTGGTGGGACTAGCACAGATACGCAGTATTTT.

The CDR3 loop is CASSLTQGARPLHF. The CDR3 nucleotides are TGTGCCAGCAGTTTGACTCAGGGGGCACGACCCCTCCACTTT. The chain is built from TRBV27 and TRBJ1-6; 8 bases fit TRBD1. Germline V gene sequence: CDR1 MNHEY, CDR2 SMNVEV (reference sequence). This CDR3 spans 14 amino acids. Losses at the gene ends were 3 bases for V and 12 bases for J; bases not matched to a gene: 7.

CDR3 DNA sequence: TGTGCCAGCAGACCAGCGCCTTCAATCACTGAAGCTTTCTTT. Its translation is CASRPAPSITEAFF. J is TRBJ1-1 and V is TRBV27; D is undetermined. With 6 bases removed from V and 4 bases from J, the gap between germline ends came to 15 bases. CDR3 length equals 14 residues. The V gene's germline CDR1 is MNHEY and CDR2 SMNVEV (reference sequence).

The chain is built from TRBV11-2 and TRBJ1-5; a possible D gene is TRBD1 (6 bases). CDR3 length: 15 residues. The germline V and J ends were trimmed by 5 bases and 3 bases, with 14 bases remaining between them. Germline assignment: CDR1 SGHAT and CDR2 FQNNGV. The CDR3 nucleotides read TGTGCCAGCAGCCCAGAACAGGGAGTCAATCAGCCCCAGCATTTT. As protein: CASSPEQGVNQPQHF.

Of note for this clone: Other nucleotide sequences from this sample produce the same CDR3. This CDR3 is CASSGPGIDYGYTF. The DNA for the CDR3 is TGTGCCAGCAGTGGTCCGGGGATTGACTATGGCTACACCTTC. The chain links TRBV2 to TRBJ1-2; D ambiguous. V lost 4 bases to trimming and J lost 3 bases, with 12 bases between them. The CDR3 contains 14 residues. Germline V gene data show CDR1 as SNHLY and CDR2 as FYNNEI.

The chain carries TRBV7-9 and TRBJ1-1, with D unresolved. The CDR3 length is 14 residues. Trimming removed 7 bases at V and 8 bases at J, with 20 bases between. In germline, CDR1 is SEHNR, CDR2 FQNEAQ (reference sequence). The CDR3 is CASIHTWPLNEAFF. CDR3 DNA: TGTGCCAGCATCCACACCTGGCCTTTAAACGAAGCTTTCTTT.

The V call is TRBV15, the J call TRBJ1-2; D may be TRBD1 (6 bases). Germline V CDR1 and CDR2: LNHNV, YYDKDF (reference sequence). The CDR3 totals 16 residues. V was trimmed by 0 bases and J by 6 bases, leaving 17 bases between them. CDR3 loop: CATSRDGNRVQDGYTF. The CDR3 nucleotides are TGTGCCACCAGCAGAGATGGGAACAGGGTCCAGGATGGCTACACCTTC.